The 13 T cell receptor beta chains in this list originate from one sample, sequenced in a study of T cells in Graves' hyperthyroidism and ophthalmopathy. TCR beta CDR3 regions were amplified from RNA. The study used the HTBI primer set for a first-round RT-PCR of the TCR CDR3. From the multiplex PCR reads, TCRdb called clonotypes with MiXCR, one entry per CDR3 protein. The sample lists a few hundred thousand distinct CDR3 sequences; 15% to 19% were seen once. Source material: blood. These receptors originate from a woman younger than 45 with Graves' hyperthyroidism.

This CDR3 reads CSARASGTREQFF. DNA for the CDR3: TGCAGTGCGCGGGCTAGCGGGACGCGGGAGCAGTTCTTC. The chain carries TRBV20-1 and TRBJ2-1; 9 bases map to TRBD2. Germline V gene lookup returns CDR1 DFQATT and CDR2 SNEGSKA (reference sequence). This CDR3 is 13 amino acids long. J gave up 10 bases and V 6 bases, and 10 bases lay outside the gene matches.

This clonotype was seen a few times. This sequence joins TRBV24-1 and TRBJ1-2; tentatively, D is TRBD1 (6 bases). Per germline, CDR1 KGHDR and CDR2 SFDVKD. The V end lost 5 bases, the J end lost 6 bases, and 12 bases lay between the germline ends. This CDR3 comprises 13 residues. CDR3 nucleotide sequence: TGTGCCACCAGTGTGGGGGCGTTTAATGGCTACACCTTC. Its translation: CATSVGAFNGYTF.

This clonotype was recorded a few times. CDR3 residues: CASSSTELPGLAPDTQYF. CDR3 DNA sequence: TGTGCCAGCAGCTCGACGGAACTTCCGGGACTAGCGCCAGATACGCAGTATTTT. The chain uses TRBV5-5 and TRBJ2-3; TRBD2 agrees at 10 bases. V lost 3 bases, J lost 4 bases, and 14 bases stayed unmatched. This CDR3 is built from 18 residues. Looked up from germline, CDR1 is SGHKS and CDR2 is YYEKEE (reference sequence).

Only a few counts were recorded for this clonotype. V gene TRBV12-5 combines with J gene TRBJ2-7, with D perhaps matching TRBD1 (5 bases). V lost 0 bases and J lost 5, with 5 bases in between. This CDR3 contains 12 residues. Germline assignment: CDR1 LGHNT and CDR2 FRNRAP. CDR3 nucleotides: TGTGCTAGTGGTTTGGTACAGGACGAGCAGTACTTC. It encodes CASGLVQDEQYF.

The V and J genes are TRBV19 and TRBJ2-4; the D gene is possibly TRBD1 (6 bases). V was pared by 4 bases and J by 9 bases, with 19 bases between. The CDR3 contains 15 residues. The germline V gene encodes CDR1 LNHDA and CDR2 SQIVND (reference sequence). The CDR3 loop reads CASSRETGFMSIQYF. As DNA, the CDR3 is TGTGCCAGTAGTAGAGAAACAGGGTTCATGTCCATTCAGTACTTC.

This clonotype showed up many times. CDR3 loop: CASIRGEGAFF. CDR3 bases: TGTGCCAGCATACGGGGGGAGGGAGCTTTCTTT. V usage is TRBV6-1 and J usage is TRBJ1-1, with D tentatively TRBD1 (5 bases). Germline V gene data show CDR1 as MNHNS and CDR2 as SASEGT. Trimming left V 7 bases short and J 10 bases short, with 13 bases between. The CDR3 contains 11 residues.

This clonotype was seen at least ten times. CDR3 nucleotides: TGTGCCAGCAGCAAGTTGCCTAGCGCTTCATGGGAGACCCAGTACTTC. The encoded protein is CASSKLPSASWETQYF. V is TRBV7-9 and J is TRBJ2-5; D is perhaps TRBD2 (6 bases). V was pared by 5 bases and J by 5 bases, with 21 bases between. Germline CDR1 SEHNR, CDR2 FQNEAQ (reference sequence). The CDR3 is made up of 16 amino acids. The complete variable domain, with remaining parts taken from reference TRBV7-9 and TRBJ2-5, reads DTGVSQNPRHKITKRGQNVTFRCDPISEHNRLYWYRQTLGQGPEFLTYFQNEAQLEKSRLLSDRFSAERPKGSFSTLEIQRTEQGDSAMYLCASSKLPSASWETQYFGPGTRLLVL.

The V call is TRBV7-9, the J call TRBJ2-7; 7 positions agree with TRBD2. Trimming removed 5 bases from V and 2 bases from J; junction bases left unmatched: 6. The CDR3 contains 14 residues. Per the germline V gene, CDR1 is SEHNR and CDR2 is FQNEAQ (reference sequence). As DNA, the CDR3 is TGTGCCAGCAGCCCCCGACTAGCCGCCTACGAGCAGTACTTC. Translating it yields CASSPRLAAYEQYF.

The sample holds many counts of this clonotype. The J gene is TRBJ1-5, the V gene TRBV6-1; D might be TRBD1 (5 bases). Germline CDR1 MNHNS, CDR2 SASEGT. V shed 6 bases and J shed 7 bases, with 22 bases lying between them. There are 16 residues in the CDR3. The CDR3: CASSSISGGLGQPQHF. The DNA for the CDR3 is TGTGCCAGCAGCTCTATCAGTGGGGGGTTAGGGCAGCCCCAGCATTTT.

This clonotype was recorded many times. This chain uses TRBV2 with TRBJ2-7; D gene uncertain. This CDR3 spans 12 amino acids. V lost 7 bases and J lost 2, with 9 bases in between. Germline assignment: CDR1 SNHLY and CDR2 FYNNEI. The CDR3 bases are TGTGCCAGCAACTTGGAAACCTACGAGCAGTACTTC. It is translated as CASNLETYEQYF. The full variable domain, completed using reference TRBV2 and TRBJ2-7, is EPEVTQTPSHQVTQMGQEVILRCVPISNHLYFYWYRQILGQKVEFLVSFYNNEISEKSEIFDDQFSVERPDGSNFTLKIRSTKLEDSAMYFCASNLETYEQYFGPGTRLTVT.

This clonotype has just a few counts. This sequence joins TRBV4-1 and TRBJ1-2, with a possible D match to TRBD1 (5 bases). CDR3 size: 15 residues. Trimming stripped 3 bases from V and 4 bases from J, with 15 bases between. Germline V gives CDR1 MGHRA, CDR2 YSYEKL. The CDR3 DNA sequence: TGCGCCAGCAGCCACCGGGACCCAAACCGCTATGGCTACACCTTC. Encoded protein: CASSHRDPNRYGYTF.

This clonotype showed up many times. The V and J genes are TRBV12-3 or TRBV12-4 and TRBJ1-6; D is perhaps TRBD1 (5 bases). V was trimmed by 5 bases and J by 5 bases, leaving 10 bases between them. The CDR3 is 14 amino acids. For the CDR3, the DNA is TGTGCCAGCAGTCAAGGGGTAGATAATTCACCCCTCCACTTT. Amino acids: CASSQGVDNSPLHF.

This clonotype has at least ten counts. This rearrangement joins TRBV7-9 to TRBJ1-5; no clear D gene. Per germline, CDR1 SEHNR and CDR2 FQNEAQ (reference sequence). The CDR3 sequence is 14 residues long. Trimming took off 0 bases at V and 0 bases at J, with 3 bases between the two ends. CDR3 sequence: CASSLASSNQPQHF. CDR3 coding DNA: TGTGCCAGCAGCTTAGCGAGTAGCAATCAGCCCCAGCATTTT.